The sequence of this T cell receptor (beta chain) was determined in a study of T cells in Graves' hyperthyroidism and ophthalmopathy. V lost 6 bases and J 1 base, leaving 10 bases between the germline ends. The CDR3 extends over 14 amino acids. CDR1 and CDR2 from the germline V gene are MNHEY and SMNVEV (reference sequence). At least ten counts were recorded for this clonotype. The antigen is unknown. Researchers amplified the TCR beta CDR3 regions from RNA transcripts. The primer set for the first-round RT-PCR of the TCR CDR3 was HTBI. TCRdb itself ran the multiplex PCR reads through MiXCR, one entry per CDR3 protein. The sample consists of roughly 700,000 distinct CDR3 sequences, around 13% of them appearing once. Findings and caveats of the study: Blood also held most thyroid clonotypes expanded beyond 0.001.

V and J are TRBV27 and TRBJ1-3; a possible D gene is TRBD1 (5 bases). This receptor was obtained from a woman aged 18 to 35 with Graves' hyperthyroidism. Sample: blood. CDR3 sequence reads: CASRTGLSGNTIYF. CDR3 bases: TGTGCCAGCAGAACAGGCCTTTCTGGAAACACCATATATTTT.